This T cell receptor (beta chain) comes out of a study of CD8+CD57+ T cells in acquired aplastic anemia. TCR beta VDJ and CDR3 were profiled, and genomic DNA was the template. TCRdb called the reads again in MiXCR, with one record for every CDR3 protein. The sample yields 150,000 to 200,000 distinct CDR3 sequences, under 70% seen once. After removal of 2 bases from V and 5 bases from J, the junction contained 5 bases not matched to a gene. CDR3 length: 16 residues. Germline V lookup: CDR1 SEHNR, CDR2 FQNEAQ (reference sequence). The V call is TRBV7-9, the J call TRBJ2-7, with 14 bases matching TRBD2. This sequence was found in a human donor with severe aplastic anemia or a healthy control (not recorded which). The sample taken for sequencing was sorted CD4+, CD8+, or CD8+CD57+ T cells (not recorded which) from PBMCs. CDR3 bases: TGTGCCAGCAGCTTATCCCCGGGACTAGCGGGGGACGAGCAGTACTTC. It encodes CASSLSPGLAGDEQYF.